The sequence of this T cell receptor (beta chain) was determined in a study of cytomegalovirus exposure and HLA in healthy donors. Study-wide findings and caveats: TCR beta sequences reportedly predicted most subjects' HLA-A and HLA-B alleles accurately.

Researchers ran the PCR with 60 Vbeta and 13 Jbeta primers. This table comes from immunoSEQ multiplex PCR, and its TCRdb copy is limited to in-frame clones, with some not included. The sample consists of almost 200,000 clones, 70% to 80% of them appearing once. About this clone itself: Its cognate antigen is unknown.

This clonotype was obtained from a male donor in good health and CMV-seropositive. The sample consisted of PBMCs.

CDR3 bases: TGTGCCTGGACAGTCCTCTCTGGGGCCAACGTCCTGACTTTC. As protein: CAWTVLSGANVLTF. This sequence joins TRBV30 and TRBJ2-6; D remains ambiguous. Germline assignment: CDR1 GTSNPN and CDR2 SVGIG (reference sequence). This CDR3 is built from 14 residues. V dropped 4 bases and J dropped 0 bases, with 7 bases sitting between them.